The next 17 T cell receptor beta chains were all read from a single sample in a study of T cell responses to AZD1222 COVID-19 vaccine. Sequencing was performed with immunoSEQ multiplex PCR; in TCRdb, only in-frame clones are kept and a portion is missing. This table has roughly 150,000 clones, approximately 85% appearing once. The specimen comprised peripheral blood, sampled on day 0 of AZD1222 vaccination. The receptors derive from an adult in good health.

This clone was seen a handful of times. The chain uses TRBV5-1 and TRBJ2-5, with 7 bases lining up with TRBD2. Germline V gives CDR1 SGHRS, CDR2 YFSETQ. Germline trimming cut 4 bases from V and 1 base from J; bases unmatched to any gene: 4. CDR3 length equals 14 residues. As DNA, the CDR3 is TGCGCCAGCAGCAGTACGGGGGGCCAAGAGACCCAGTACTTC. Protein product: CASSSTGGQETQYF.

The rearrangement links TRBV28 to TRBJ1-4; tentative D call: TRBD1 (5 bases). V was pared by 7 bases and J by 4 bases, with 16 bases between. Germline-derived CDR1 and CDR2 are MDHEN and SYDVKM. The CDR3 consists of 15 residues. CDR3 DNA sequence: TGTGCCAGCACACCCCCCGGGACCCTTAATGAAAAACTGTTTTTT. Encoded protein: CASTPPGTLNEKLFF.

The count of this clone is one. This chain joins TRBV21-1 and TRBJ2-2; the table's D call, TRBD2, has no DNA check behind it. TRBV21-1 is flagged as a pseudogene. This CDR3 is 14 amino acids long. The CDR3 spells CASMKGRGTGELFF. In nucleotides, the CDR3 is TGTGCCAGCATGAAAGGGAGGGGCACCGGGGAGCTGTTTTTT.

DNA for the CDR3: TGTGCCAGCAGTTCCAGGGGGGACAGCTACTCCTATAATTCACCCCTCCACTTT. This sequence encodes CASSSRGDSYSYNSPLHF. This chain joins TRBV27 and TRBJ1-6; 7 positions match TRBD1. Germline loops: CDR1 MNHEY, CDR2 SMNVEV (reference sequence). CDR3 size: 18 residues. J gave up 0 bases and V 4 bases, and 9 bases lay outside the gene matches.

This rearrangement joins TRBV2 to TRBJ2-3, with D uncertain. CDR3 length: 10 amino acids. CDR1 is SNHLY and CDR2 is FYNNEI in the germline V gene. CDR3 nucleotides: TGTGCGACCCTCAGGGATACGCAGTATTTT. This sequence encodes CATLRDTQYF.

The chain joins TRBV7-6 to TRBJ2-3; TRBD1 or TRBD2 may be the D gene (5 bases each). Trimming cost V 9 bases and J 4 bases, with 5 bases left between them. CDR1 and CDR2 from the germline V gene are SGHVS and FNYEAQ. This CDR3 contains 10 residues. The CDR3 loop reads CARGADTQYF. Here the CDR3 DNA reads TGTGCCAGGGGGGCAGATACGCAGTATTTT.

V gene TRBV27 combines with J gene TRBJ2-5; D is possibly TRBD1 (5 bases). Trimming removed 1 base at V and 2 bases at J, with 11 bases between. The CDR3 spans 15 residues. Germline V CDR1 and CDR2: MNHEY, SMNVEV (reference sequence). CDR3 in DNA: TGTGCCAGCAGTTTATATACAGGCCGGCAAGAGACCCAGTACTTC. Amino acid sequence: CASSLYTGRQETQYF.

V gene TRBV5-1 combines with J gene TRBJ1-6; TRBD1 agrees at 9 bases. Germline trimming cut 0 bases from V and 10 bases from J; bases unmatched to any gene: 8. Germline assignment: CDR1 SGHRS and CDR2 YFSETQ. The CDR3 extends over 16 amino acids. In DNA form, the CDR3 reads TGCGCCAGCAGCTTGGCGACAGGGGGAGGAAGGTCACCCCTCCACTTT. Translation: CASSLATGGGRSPLHF.

The V gene is TRBV19, the J gene TRBJ2-7; no reliable D call. The CDR3 covers 12 residues. With 6 bases removed from V and 7 bases from J, the gap between germline ends came to 13 bases. CDR1 is LNHDA and CDR2 is SQIVND in the germline V gene (reference sequence). CDR3 bases: TGTGCCAGTAGCCTGGGGATGGGGGAGCAGTACTTC. Amino acids: CASSLGMGEQYF.

This chain uses TRBV6-5 with TRBJ1-2; D is perhaps TRBD1 (5 bases). The length of the CDR3 is 13 residues. CDR1 is MNHEY and CDR2 is SVGAGI in the germline V gene. V dropped 8 bases and J dropped 6 bases, with 16 bases sitting between them. CDR3 sequence reads: CASWGTTSHGYTF. The CDR3 nucleotides are TGTGCCAGCTGGGGGACCACAAGTCATGGCTACACCTTC.

The chain has TRBV28 and TRBJ1-6, with unresolved D. This CDR3 has 14 residues. V dropped 3 bases and J dropped 2 bases, with 5 bases sitting between them. CDR1 MDHEN and CDR2 SYDVKM come from the germline V gene. CDR3 in DNA: TGTGCCAGCAGTTTGCCTCCCTATAATTCACCCCTCCACTTT. Translated, it gives CASSLPPYNSPLHF.

The chain uses TRBV6-6 and TRBJ2-4; 11 bases line up with TRBD1. Per germline, CDR1 MNHNY and CDR2 SVGAGI (reference sequence). The V and J ends lost 5 bases and 1 base, in that order; junction bases with no gene match: 7. The CDR3 loop spans 17 amino acids. The CDR3 here is CASSPGQGEGAKNIQYF. The CDR3 nucleotides read TGTGCCAGCAGTCCGGGACAGGGGGAGGGGGCCAAAAACATTCAGTACTTC.

The chain couples TRBV18 to TRBJ1-1; the D gene is possibly TRBD1 (6 bases). Germline lookup yields CDR1 KGHSH and CDR2 LQKENI. The CDR3 is 15 amino acids. V was shortened by 3 bases and J by 1 base, with 12 bases between the two germline ends. The CDR3 DNA reads TGTGCCAGCTCACCCCTGGACAGTAGGAACACTGAAGCTTTCTTT. Translating gives CASSPLDSRNTEAFF.

The chain links TRBV6-6 to TRBJ1-3; no definite D call. V was pared by 8 bases and J by 4 bases, with 6 bases between. The CDR3 is 11 residues long. Germline V gives CDR1 MNHNY, CDR2 SVGAGI (reference sequence). For the CDR3, the DNA is TGTGCCAGCCAATCCGGAAACACCATATATTTT. This codes for CASQSGNTIYF.

The rearrangement links TRBV6-5 to TRBJ1-5; the D gene is possibly TRBD1 (5 bases). This CDR3 is 14 amino acids long. Germline-derived CDR1 and CDR2 are MNHEY and SVGAGI. V lost 8 bases, J lost 0 bases, and 11 bases lay in between. The CDR3 bases are TGTGCCAGCGGGGGACGGTATAGCAATCAGCCCCAGCATTTT. It specifies CASGGRYSNQPQHF.

The chain employs TRBV10-3 and TRBJ1-2; no definite D call. Germline values: CDR1 ENHRY, CDR2 SYGVKD. The CDR3 extends over 13 amino acids. V shed 6 bases and J shed 0 bases, with 8 bases lying between them. CDR3 in amino acids: CAIRVGANYGYTF. The CDR3 region has the DNA TGTGCCATCAGGGTGGGAGCTAACTATGGCTACACCTTC.

The chain combines TRBV7-2 with TRBJ2-7; D is tentatively TRBD1 or TRBD2 (5 bases each). Germline V gene sequence: CDR1 SGHTA, CDR2 FQGNSA. This CDR3 has 15 residues. V gave up 2 bases and J gave up 4 bases, with 15 bases separating them. CDR3 residues: CASSLYVGETYEQYF. The DNA of the CDR3 is TGTGCCAGCAGCTTATATGTGGGGGAAACGTACGAGCAGTACTTC. Together with reference TRBV7-2 and TRBJ2-7, the CDR3 gives the full variable domain: GAGVSQSPSNKVTEKGKDVELRCDPISGHTALYWYRQSLGQGLEFLIYFQGNSAPDKSGLPSDRFSAERTGGSVSTLTIQRTQQEDSAVYLCASSLYVGETYEQYFGPGTRLTVT.